The 21 T cell receptor beta chains presented below share a single source sample, sequenced in a study of neurological immune-mediated disorders. TCRdb re-called the 5' RACE reads with MiXCR, one entry per CDR3 protein. The table lists under 80,000 distinct CDR3 sequences, 11% to 15% of them singletons. Sample: PBMCs. These receptors originate from a woman in her forties or fifties in good health.

At least ten counts were recorded for this clonotype. This sequence joins TRBV12-3 or TRBV12-4 and TRBJ1-5; unclear D gene. The CDR3 extends over 13 amino acids. Trimming removed 1 base at V and 9 bases at J, with 10 bases between. The CDR3 spells CASSLELNMPQHF. For the CDR3, the DNA is TGTGCCAGCAGTTTAGAGTTAAACATGCCCCAGCATTTT.

This clonotype was counted ten times or more. The CDR3 DNA is TGCGCCAGCAGCCCAATAGAGAGTCGAACCGGGGAGCTGTTTTTT. Encoded protein: CASSPIESRTGELFF. The chain recombines TRBV5-1 with TRBJ2-2; no definite D call. CDR3 length: 15 residues. The V end lost 4 bases, the J end lost 5 bases, and 15 bases lay between the germline ends. Germline values: CDR1 SGHRS, CDR2 YFSETQ.

This clonotype has a count of ten or more. The chain uses TRBV24-1 and TRBJ2-6, with TRBD1 identical over 12 bases. The germline CDR1 and CDR2 sequences are KGHDR and SFDVKD. The junction had 8 bases not matched to a gene; V was cut back by 7 bases and J by 2 bases. This CDR3 contains 18 residues. In DNA form, the CDR3 reads TGTGCCACCAGCAACACCGGGACAGGGGGCGCTGGGGCCAACGTCCTGACTTTC. The encoded protein is CATSNTGTGGAGANVLTF.

The sample holds many counts of this clonotype. The CDR3 DNA reads as TGCAGTGTCATGGGACAGGGGCTCAATGAGCAGTTCTTC. Its translation is CSVMGQGLNEQFF. The V gene is TRBV20-1, the J gene TRBJ2-1; TRBD1 matches 10 bases. The CDR3 totals 13 residues. Trimming at V came to 7 bases and at J to 6 bases, leaving 6 bases not matched to a gene. CDR1 and CDR2 from the germline V gene are DFQATT and SNEGSKA (reference sequence).

This clonotype was recorded many times. This chain uses TRBV7-8 with TRBJ2-7; TRBD2 might be the D (5 bases). Germline lookup yields CDR1 SGHVS and CDR2 FQNEAQ. The CDR3 loop spans 13 amino acids. Trimming cost V 3 bases and J 7 bases, with 13 bases left between them. The CDR3 DNA follows: TGTGCCAGCAGCTTCGGGCCGACGGGGGAGCAGTACTTC. Translating gives CASSFGPTGEQYF. The complete variable domain, with remaining parts taken from reference TRBV7-8 and TRBJ2-7, reads GAGVSQSPRYKVAKRGQDVALRCDPISGHVSLFWYQQALGQGPEFLTYFQNEAQLDKSGLPSDRFFAERPEGSVSTLKIQRTQQEDSAVYLCASSFGPTGEQYFGPGTRLTVT.

Notes on this clonotype: Given the absence of the conserved phenylalanine or tryptophan at the CDR3 end, a read error is likely. The V and J genes are TRBV2 and TRBJ1-1; D gene uncertain. Deletions cut 7 bases from V and 0 bases from J, with 6 bases between. Germline CDR1 and CDR2: SNHLY and FYNNEI. The CDR3 contains 12 residues. CDR3 residues: CASTFMNTEAFL. CDR3 coding DNA: TGTGCCAGCACCTTTATGAACACTGAAGCTTTCCTT.

This clonotype was seen many times. The chain employs TRBV20-1 and TRBJ1-1; D ambiguous. Trimming left V 1 base short and J 3 bases short, with 9 bases between. Per the germline V gene, CDR1 is DFQATT and CDR2 is SNEGSKA (reference sequence). This CDR3 comprises 13 residues. CDR3 DNA sequence: TGCAGTGCTAGAGTAGAGGGTGACACTGAAGCTTTCTTT. It specifies CSARVEGDTEAFF.

The sample holds many counts of this clonotype. J is TRBJ2-3 and V is TRBV5-1, with D tentatively TRBD1 (6 bases). Trimming pared 0 bases from V and 4 bases from J, leaving 15 bases between. This CDR3 is 16 amino acids long. Germline V lookup: CDR1 SGHRS, CDR2 YFSETQ. The CDR3 nucleotides are TGCGCCAGCAGCTTGGAACAGGGCCTGGGGGCAGATACGCAGTATTTT. Protein sequence: CASSLEQGLGADTQYF.

Many counts were recorded for this clonotype. The chain uses TRBV7-6 and TRBJ2-2; D remains unclear. The CDR3 runs 16 residues. CDR1 SGHVS and CDR2 FNYEAQ come from the germline V gene. Trimming took 4 bases from V and 4 from J, leaving 16 bases between them. DNA for the CDR3: TGTGCCAGCAGCTCCCCTTCTACTATTGCCACCGGGGAGCTGTTTTTT. This sequence encodes CASSSPSTIATGELFF.

This clonotype has a count of ten or more. The chain couples TRBV20-1 to TRBJ1-6, with 10 bases fitting TRBD1. V dropped 1 base and J dropped 8; count of bases not matched to a gene: 5. The length of the CDR3 is 15 residues. CDR1 is DFQATT, CDR2 SNEGSKA, per germline (reference sequence). CDR3 in DNA: TGCAGTGCTAGAGGTCCCGGGACAGGGGATTCACCCCTCCACTTT. It translates to CSARGPGTGDSPLHF.

This clonotype was recorded at least ten times. The rearrangement links TRBV5-5 to TRBJ2-1, with 8 bases fitting TRBD1. Germline CDR1 is SGHKS and CDR2 is YYEKEE (reference sequence). V trimming: 4 bases; J trimming: 0 bases; junction bases outside the gene matches: 6. CDR3 length: 16 residues. The CDR3: CASSTQGASSYNEQFF. The CDR3 nucleotides are TGTGCCAGCAGCACGCAGGGGGCGAGCTCCTACAATGAGCAGTTCTTC. Filled out from reference TRBV5-5 and TRBJ2-1, the complete variable domain reads DAGVTQSPTHLIKTRGQQVTLRCSPISGHKSVSWYQQVLGQGPQFIFQYYEKEERGRGNFPDRFSARQFPNYSSELNVNALLLGDSALYLCASSTQGASSYNEQFFGPGTRLTVL.

This chain uses TRBV25-1 with TRBJ2-7; 8 nucleotides agree with TRBD1. The CDR3 consists of 13 residues. The germline CDR1 and CDR2 sequences are MGHDK and SYGVNS. V shed 6 bases, J shed 7 bases, and the junction held 8 bases outside the gene matches. The CDR3 reads CASSPRGPGEQYV. The CDR3, as DNA: TGTGCCAGCAGCCCCAGGGGGCCCGGGGAGCAGTACGTC.

As regards this clonotype: With a much larger clone just one base away, this may be a read error. This rearrangement joins TRBV5-1 to TRBJ1-6; perhaps TRBD1 as D (5 bases). The germline V gene encodes CDR1 SGHRS and CDR2 YFSETQ. The CDR3 consists of 14 residues. This CDR3 reads CANSRGEPDSPLHF. DNA for the CDR3: TGCGCCAACAGCCGAGGGGAGCCGGATTCACCCCTCCACTTT.

At least ten counts were recorded for this clonotype. J is TRBJ2-1 and V is TRBV5-1; maybe TRBD2 (6 bases). This CDR3 is built from 16 residues. Germline loops: CDR1 SGHRS, CDR2 YFSETQ. V gave up 5 bases and J gave up 1 base, with 16 bases separating them. DNA for the CDR3: TGCGCCAGCAGTCCTGGGAGGATCATGTCCTACAATGAGCAGTTCTTC. This sequence encodes CASSPGRIMSYNEQFF.

A few counts support this clonotype. The rearrangement links TRBV12-5 to TRBJ1-3, with a possible D match to TRBD1 (5 bases). CDR3 size: 18 residues. V was cut by 4 bases and J by 0 bases, with 19 bases left in between. Looked up from germline, CDR1 is LGHNT and CDR2 is FRNRAP. The CDR3 is CASGCPPMDTLSGNTIYF. CDR3 coding DNA: TGTGCTAGTGGTTGTCCCCCCATGGACACTCTCTCTGGAAACACCATATATTTT.

With regard to this clonotype: A much larger clone sits a single nucleotide away, making a read error possible. J is TRBJ2-7 and V is TRBV7-8; 9 bases are shared with TRBD2. CDR1 and CDR2 (germline): SGHVS, FQNEAQ. J lost 7 bases, V lost 4 bases, and 20 bases had no gene match. The CDR3 length is 18 residues. CDR3 sequence reads: CASSSGLARDPRSYEQYF. CDR3 DNA: TGTGCCAGCAGCTCAGGACTAGCGAGAGATCCTCGGAGTTATGAGCAGTACTTC. Variable domain in full (rest from reference TRBV7-8 and TRBJ2-7): GAGVSQSPRYKVAKRGQDVALRCDPISGHVSLFWYQQALGQGPEFLTYFQNEAQLDKSGLPSDRFFAERPEGSVSTLKIQRTQQEDSAVYLCASSSGLARDPRSYEQYFGPGTRLTVT.

This clonotype was seen ten or more times. The V gene is TRBV20-1, the J gene TRBJ2-7; 13 nucleotides match TRBD2. CDR3 length: 16 residues. Per the germline V gene, CDR1 is DFQATT and CDR2 is SNEGSKA (reference sequence). V lost 3 bases and J lost 1; bases outside the gene matches: 6. In nucleotides, the CDR3 is TGCAGTGCTAGTGGGACTAGCGGGGTCCTATCCTACGAGCAGTACTTC. Translation: CSASGTSGVLSYEQYF.

There are many counts of this clonotype. The chain uses TRBV20-1 and TRBJ1-5, with D possibly TRBD1 on 5 matching bases. Germline V gives CDR1 DFQATT, CDR2 SNEGSKA (reference sequence). Deletions cut 5 bases from V and 7 bases from J, with 12 bases between. This CDR3 region has 12 residues. CDR3 sequence (DNA): TGCAGTGCTCTTACAGCAGGGCAGCCCCAGCATTTT. This translates into CSALTAGQPQHF.

A few counts support this clonotype. CDR3 sequence: CSVDWGANTEAFF. The CDR3 coding sequence is TGCAGCGTTGATTGGGGCGCGAACACTGAAGCTTTCTTT. The rearrangement joins TRBV29-1 to TRBJ1-1; the D gene is possibly TRBD1 (5 bases). Trimming removed 3 bases at V and 1 base at J, with 9 bases between. The CDR3 contains 13 residues. Germline V gene lookup returns CDR1 SQVTM and CDR2 ANQGSEA.

This clonotype occurred many times. The chain couples TRBV15 to TRBJ2-7, with D tentatively TRBD1 (5 bases). Between the trimmed V and J ends, which lost 0 bases and 5 bases, there was a span of 11 bases. Per germline, CDR1 LNHNV and CDR2 YYDKDF (reference sequence). CDR3 size: 14 residues. CDR3 residues: CATSRDPGSDEQYF. The CDR3 DNA is TGTGCCACCAGCAGAGATCCAGGGTCAGACGAGCAGTACTTC. The full variable domain, completed using reference TRBV15 and TRBJ2-7, is DAMVIQNPRYQVTQFGKPVTLSCSQTLNHNVMYWYQQKSSQAPKLLFHYYDKDFNNEADTPDNFQSRRPNTSFCFLDIRSPGLGDTAMYLCATSRDPGSDEQYFGPGTRLTVT.

This clonotype was counted ten times or more. Possible read error: a much larger clone is one base away. V gene TRBV5-1 combines with J gene TRBJ1-4; D is undetermined. This CDR3 spans 13 amino acids. Germline loops: CDR1 SGHRS, CDR2 YFSETQ. Trimming cost V 2 bases and J 8 bases, with 10 bases left between them. The CDR3 loop is CASSFGVGEKLFF. DNA of the CDR3: TGCGCCAGCAGCTTCGGGGTCGGGGAAAAACTGTTTTTT.